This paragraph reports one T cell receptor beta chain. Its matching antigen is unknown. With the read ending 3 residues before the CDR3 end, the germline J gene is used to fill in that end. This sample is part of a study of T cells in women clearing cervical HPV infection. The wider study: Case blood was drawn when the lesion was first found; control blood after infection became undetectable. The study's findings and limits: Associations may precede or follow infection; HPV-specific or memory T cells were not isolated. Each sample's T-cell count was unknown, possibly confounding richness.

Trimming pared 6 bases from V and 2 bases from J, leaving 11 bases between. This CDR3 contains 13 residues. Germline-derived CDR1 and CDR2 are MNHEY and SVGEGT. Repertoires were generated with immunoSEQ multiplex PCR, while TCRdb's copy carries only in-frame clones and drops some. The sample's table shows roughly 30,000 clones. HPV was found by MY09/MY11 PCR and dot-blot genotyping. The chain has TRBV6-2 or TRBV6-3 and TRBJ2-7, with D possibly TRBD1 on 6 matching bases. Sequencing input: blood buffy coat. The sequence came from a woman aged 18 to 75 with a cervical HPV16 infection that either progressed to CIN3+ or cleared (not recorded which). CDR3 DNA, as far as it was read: TGTGCCAGCAGATACAGGGACACCTACGAG. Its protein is CASRYRDTYE. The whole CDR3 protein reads CASRYRDTYEQYF.